This T cell receptor beta chain comes out of a study of T cells in Graves' hyperthyroidism and ophthalmopathy. Across the whole study: Peripheral blood was drawn at first diagnosis, prior to all treatment.

Points on this clonotype: Its antigen is unidentified.

What was amplified from RNA transcripts were TCR beta CDR3 regions. HTBI primers were the set used in a first-round RT-PCR of the TCR CDR3. TCRdb reprocessed the multiplex PCR reads via MiXCR and lists one record per CDR3 protein. The sample contains 360,000 or so distinct CDR3 sequences, about a sixth of which appear only once. Findings and limits, study-wide: Model output signaled ophthalmopathy a median around 6.9 months ahead of onset. Appearing also in blood were most of the thyroid clonotypes expanded above 0.001.

Together with thyroid ultrasound, orbital computed tomography, serum thyroxine and TRAb, clinical symptoms were used for diagnoses. V was trimmed by 7 bases and J by 5 bases, leaving 14 bases between them. The CDR3 length is 13 residues. Germline V gives CDR1 LNHDA, CDR2 SQIVND (reference sequence). The chain carries TRBV19 and TRBJ1-1, with D tentatively TRBD1 (6 bases). The origin of this receptor is a woman between 40 and 50 years old with Graves' ophthalmopathy. Sequencing used blood. The CDR3 nucleotides are TGTGCCAGTAAAGGGCAGGGGAAGACTGAAGCTTTCTTT. This codes for CASKGQGKTEAFF.